The clone carrying this T cell receptor beta chain appeared a few times. The antigen remains unidentified. These data belong to a study of T-cell reconstitution after alpha-beta-depleted transplantation in children. Study findings and constraints: T-cell numbers and diversity, one year after transplant, stemmed largely from T cells that were newly produced.

Library preparation (for TCRbeta) was performed with unique molecular identifiers. TCRdb independently ran MiXCR on the PCR reads; one entry per CDR3 protein. The sample has fewer than 550,000 distinct CDR3 sequences, 10% to 12% seen once. V was cut by 6 bases and J by 8 bases, with 16 bases left in between. The CDR3 consists of 12 residues. CDR1 is DFQATT, CDR2 SNEGSKA, per germline (reference sequence). The sequence came from a female patient aged 2-10 years who had a stem cell transplant for aplastic anemia, so the T cells may come from the graft donor. The sequencing here drew on PBMCs, mostly from graft donor cells, taken 180 days after TCRalphabeta/CD19-depleted stem cell transplant. The V call is TRBV20-1, the J call TRBJ1-2, with D maybe TRBD1 (6 bases). CDR3 residues: CSAEPPGEGYTF. CDR3 DNA: TGCAGTGCCGAGCCTCCAGGGGAGGGCTACACCTTC.